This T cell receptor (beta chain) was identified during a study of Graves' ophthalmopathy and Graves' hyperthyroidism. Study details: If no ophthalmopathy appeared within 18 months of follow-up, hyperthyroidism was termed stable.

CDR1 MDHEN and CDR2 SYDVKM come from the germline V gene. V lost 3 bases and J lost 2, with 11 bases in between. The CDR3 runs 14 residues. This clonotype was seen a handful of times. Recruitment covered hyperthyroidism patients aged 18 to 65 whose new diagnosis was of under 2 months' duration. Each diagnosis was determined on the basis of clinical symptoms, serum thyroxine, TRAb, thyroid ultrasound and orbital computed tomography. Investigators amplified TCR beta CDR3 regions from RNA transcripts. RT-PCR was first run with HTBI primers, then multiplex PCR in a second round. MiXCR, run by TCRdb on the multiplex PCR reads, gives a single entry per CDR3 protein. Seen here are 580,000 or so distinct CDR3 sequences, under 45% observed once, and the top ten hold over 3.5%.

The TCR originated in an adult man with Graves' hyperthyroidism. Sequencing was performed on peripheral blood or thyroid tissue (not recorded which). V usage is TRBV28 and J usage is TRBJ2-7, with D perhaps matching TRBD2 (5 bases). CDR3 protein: CASSFAGYPYEQYF. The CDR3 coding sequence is TGTGCCAGCAGTTTCGCGGGCTACCCCTACGAGCAGTACTTC. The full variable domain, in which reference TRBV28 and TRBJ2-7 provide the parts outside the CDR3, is DVKVTQSSRYLVKRTGEKVFLECVQDMDHENMFWYRQDPGLGLRLIYFSYDVKMKEKGDIPEGYSVSREKKERFSLILESASTNQTSMYLCASSFAGYPYEQYFGPGTRLTVT.